The next 5 T cell receptor beta chains were all read from a single sample in a study of CD8+ T cells in alopecia areata. In each case, RNA was isolated and then reverse transcribed into cDNA as the sequencing template. The protocol was immunoSEQ multiplex PCR, while the TCRdb copy is restricted to in-frame clones and leaves out a portion. The specimen gives approximately 300,000 clones without singletons; the ten biggest hold 1.2%. Sorting of pooled cutaneous lymph node cells used CD4, CD8alpha, NKG2D, NKG2ACE and other markers. The sequencing input was CD4+ T cells sorted from a lymph node. These receptors all stem from a C3H/HeJ mouse with alopecia areata. This mouse strain has H2-k as its MHC haplotype.

A remark on this clone: Here the gene names and germline are mouse. The read ends 4 residues before the CDR3 terminus; that terminus is restored from the germline J gene. The chain carries TRBV5 and TRBJ1-1, with D unclear. CDR3 size: 13 residues. The germline V and J ends were trimmed by 4 bases and 1 base, with 7 bases remaining between them. In germline, CDR1 is LGHNA, CDR2 YNLKQL (reference sequence). The sequenced part of the CDR3 DNA is TGTGCCAGCAGCCCCGCAGGAAACACA. Translated, it gives CASSPAGNT. The complete CDR3 reads CASSPAGNTEVFF.

This clone has only a few counts. Germline and genes here are mouse. The read is 4 residues too short to cover the CDR3 end, so that end is filled in from the germline J gene. The J gene is TRBJ2-7, the V gene TRBV5, with TRBD2 matching 7 bases. CDR3 length equals 14 residues. Looked up from germline, CDR1 is LGHNA and CDR2 is YNLKQL (reference sequence). V was clipped by 5 bases and J by 0 bases; unmatched bases: 4. The sequenced part of the CDR3 DNA is TGTGCCAGCAGCTACTGGGGCCTCTCCTAT. This codes for CASSYWGLSY. From start to end, the CDR3 is CASSYWGLSYEQYF.

On this clone: Gene names denote mouse genes. The read gets to within 4 residues of the CDR3 end, and the germline J gene fills in the rest. The chain employs TRBV13-3 and TRBJ2-3; D unresolved. Per germline, CDR1 NNHDY and CDR2 SYVADS. This CDR3 region has 12 residues. The DNA read from the CDR3 is TGTGCCAGCAGTGTACAGAGAGAA. As protein: CASSVQRE. The whole CDR3 reads CASSVQRETLYF.

As regards this clone: All gene names here are mouse names. The CDR3 is cut off 4 residues early in the read; its end comes from the germline J gene. The rearrangement joins TRBV17 to TRBJ2-5, with TRBD1 as a possible D gene (7 bases). In germline, CDR1 is MNHDT, CDR2 YYDKIL. This CDR3 has 15 residues. CDR3 in amino acids: CASSALGGAKDTQYF. The sequenced part of the CDR3 DNA is TGTGCTAGCAGTGCCTTAGGGGGCGCGAAAGAC.

Comments on this clone: The gene symbols are mouse symbols. The read finishes 4 residues shy of the CDR3 end, and the germline J gene is used to complete it. The same CDR3 can be traced to other DNA sequences in this sample. The rearrangement links TRBV13-1 to TRBJ2-2, with 10 bases fitting TRBD1. CDR3 length: 14 amino acids. CDR1 and CDR2 (germline): NSHNY, SYGAGN. Losses at the gene ends were 4 bases for V and 4 bases for J; bases not matched to a gene: 1. The sequenced part of the CDR3 DNA is TGTGCCAGCAGTCGGGACAGGGGCACCGGG. The encoded protein is CASSRDRGTG. Given in full, the CDR3 is CASSRDRGTGQLYF.